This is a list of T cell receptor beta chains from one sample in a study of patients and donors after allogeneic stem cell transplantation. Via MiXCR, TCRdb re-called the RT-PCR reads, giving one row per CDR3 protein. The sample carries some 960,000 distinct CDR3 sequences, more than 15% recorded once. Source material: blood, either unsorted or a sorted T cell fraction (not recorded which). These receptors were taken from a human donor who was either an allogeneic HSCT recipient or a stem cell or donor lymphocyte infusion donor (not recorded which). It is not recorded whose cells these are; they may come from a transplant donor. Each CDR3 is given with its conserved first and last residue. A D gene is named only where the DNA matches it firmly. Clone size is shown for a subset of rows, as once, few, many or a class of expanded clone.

TGTGCCAGCAGGACTACCTCGATCTACGAGCAGTACTTC	CASRTTSIYEQYF	TRBV2	TRBJ2-7	-	-
TGTGCCAGCAGCTCCCACGTACGAGTTCTAGTAAAGACCCAGTACTTC	CASSSHVRVLVKTQYF	TRBV11-2	TRBJ2-5	-	few
TGTGCCAGCAGTGGCGGACTAGGGAGCTCCTACAATGAGCAGTTCTTC	CASSGGLGSSYNEQFF	TRBV6-4	TRBJ2-1	TRBD2	few
TGTGCCAGCAGTAGACGGGGGCGAAACATCTATGGCTACACCTTC	CASSRRGRNIYGYTF	TRBV6-1	TRBJ1-2	-	few
TGTGCCAGCAGTTACCGTGGGGTGGGCACTGAAGCTTTCTTT	CASSYRGVGTEAFF	TRBV6-5	TRBJ1-1	-	many
TGCAGCGTGAGGGACAGGGCTGGCTACACCTTC	CSVRDRAGYTF	TRBV29-1	TRBJ1-2	TRBD1	-
TGTGCCAGCAGCTTATCTGGGGGGACGATTCAGCCCCAGCATTTT	CASSLSGGTIQPQHF	TRBV7-2	TRBJ1-5	-	few
TGTGCCAGCAGTCAACAGGGGGGTTGGGTACATCTTTTGGGCTACACCTTC	CASSQQGGWVHLLGYTF	TRBV27	TRBJ1-2	TRBD1	-
TGTGCCAGCAGTTTAGATCGGATATCCTACAATGAGCAGTTCTTC	CASSLDRISYNEQFF	TRBV12-3/TRBV12-4	TRBJ2-1	-	-
TGTGCCAGCAGAAACGTCGGGGCCGGGAATGAAAAACTGTTTTTT	CASRNVGAGNEKLFF	TRBV6-1	TRBJ1-4	-	many
TGCAGTGCTAGGCCGACTAGCGTGGCGGAGCAGTTCTTC	CSARPTSVAEQFF	TRBV20-1	TRBJ2-1	TRBD2	few
TGTGCCAGCAGCTCAACTAGCGGAATCACAGATACGCAGTATTTT	CASSSTSGITDTQYF	TRBV7-3	TRBJ2-3	TRBD2	-
TGTGCCAGCAGCTCCGGACAGGGCACAGATACGCAGTATTTT	CASSSGQGTDTQYF	TRBV5-1	TRBJ2-3	TRBD1	many
TGTGCCAGCAGCTCTTGGACTAGCGGGAGGCCGAACACCGGGGAGCTGTTTTTT	CASSSWTSGRPNTGELFF	TRBV11-2	TRBJ2-2	TRBD2	few
TGTGCCAGCAGCCCACGGGGGGGTAGAAACACCATATATTTT	CASSPRGGRNTIYF	TRBV7-2	TRBJ1-3	-	few
TGCAGTGCTAGAGTAGCGGGAGTTACCGGGACCCAGTACTTC	CSARVAGVTGTQYF	TRBV20-1	TRBJ2-5	TRBD2	few
TGCAGTGCTCCCCGGGGCCCGGGAGATACGCAGTATTTT	CSAPRGPGDTQYF	TRBV20-1	TRBJ2-3	-	many
TGCAGTGCTAGTCGGCAGGGTTCAGCCGAGACCCAGTACTTC	CSASRQGSAETQYF	TRBV20-1	TRBJ2-5	-	-
TGTGCCAGCAGTTACCATGGACAGGGAAGAGCTGAAGCTTTCTTT	CASSYHGQGRAEAFF	TRBV6-5	TRBJ1-1	TRBD1	-
TGTGCCAGCAGCTCTAGCGCCCTTCCCAACGAGCAGTACTTC	CASSSSALPNEQYF	TRBV5-5	TRBJ2-7	-	-
TGCGCCAGCAGCCAAAGCCCTAGCGGAATGGATACGCAGTATTTT	CASSQSPSGMDTQYF	TRBV4-1	TRBJ2-3	TRBD2	few
TGCAGTGCTGGTGGAGGGCAGTCGCGTCTTGGTCAGCCCCAGCATTTT	CSAGGGQSRLGQPQHF	TRBV20-1	TRBJ1-5	-	-
TGTGCCAGCAGTTTATTAACAGGGGGAGGTTCACCCCTCCACTTT	CASSLLTGGGSPLHF	TRBV27	TRBJ1-6	TRBD1	-
TGCGCCAGCAGCTTGGATGGTGTGTGGCAGACCCAGTACTTC	CASSLDGVWQTQYF	TRBV5-1	TRBJ2-5	-	-
TGTGCCAGCAGTTACGAAGGGTTTGGGATCCCTGAAGCTTTCTTT	CASSYEGFGIPEAFF	TRBV6-5	TRBJ1-1	-	-
TGTGCCAGCAGCTTAACGAGGGGAGATACGCAGTATTTT	CASSLTRGDTQYF	TRBV7-3	TRBJ2-3	-	-
TGTGCCACCAGTGGGGACAGGGGCAATCAGCCCCAGCATTTT	CATSGDRGNQPQHF	TRBV24-1	TRBJ1-5	TRBD1	-
TGCAGTGCTAGAGGCCCGCAGGAAAGCTCCTACAATGAGCAGTTCTTC	CSARGPQESSYNEQFF	TRBV20-1	TRBJ2-1	-	-
TGCAGTGCTAGAGAGGCGGGGGGCAGGACCGGGGAGCTGTTTTTT	CSAREAGGRTGELFF	TRBV20-1	TRBJ2-2	TRBD2	many
TGTGCCAGCAGTTACTCGCTCGTGGACTCCCCGAAGACCGGGGAGCTGTTTTTT	CASSYSLVDSPKTGELFF	TRBV6-5	TRBJ2-2	-	-
TGCGCCAGCAGCATGGGACTAGCGGGAGTCGGAGATACGCAGTATTTT	CASSMGLAGVGDTQYF	TRBV5-1	TRBJ2-3	TRBD2	few
TGTGCCACCAGCAGAGAGACAGGTTACAATGAGCAGTTCTTC	CATSRETGYNEQFF	TRBV15	TRBJ2-1	-	-
TGCAGCGTATGGGGGGACTACAATGAGCAGTTCTTC	CSVWGDYNEQFF	TRBV29-1	TRBJ2-1	-	many
TGTGCCAGCAGTGACCGGGACAGGGGGCGCCCCTACGAGCAGTACTTC	CASSDRDRGRPYEQYF	TRBV6-1	TRBJ2-7	TRBD1	-
TGCAGTGCCCCGGACCAAAACACCGGGGAGCTGTTTTTT	CSAPDQNTGELFF	TRBV20-1	TRBJ2-2	-	few
TGCAGTGCCGGACTAGCGGGCCTCACAGATACGCAGTATTTT	CSAGLAGLTDTQYF	TRBV20-1	TRBJ2-3	TRBD2	-
TGCGCCAGCAGCCAAGAAACCACAGGGGGCTGGTCCTACGAGCAGTACTTC	CASSQETTGGWSYEQYF	TRBV5-1	TRBJ2-7	TRBD1	-
TGTGCCAGCAGCCGTGACAGGGTCGAGGTCTACGAGCAGTACTTC	CASSRDRVEVYEQYF	TRBV7-6	TRBJ2-7	TRBD1	-